This T cell receptor (beta chain) was documented in a study of T cells in Graves' hyperthyroidism and ophthalmopathy. Amplified TCR beta CDR3 regions derived from RNA transcripts. First-round RT-PCR targeting the TCR CDR3 was performed with the HTBI primer set. TCRdb reprocessed the multiplex PCR reads with MiXCR, giving one entry per CDR3 protein. The sample consists of approximately 720,000 distinct CDR3 sequences, approximately 19% of them appearing once. Aged 18 to 65, the patients had hyperthyroidism that was newly diagnosed and had lasted under 2 months. Fresh peripheral blood, about 9.6 ml, yielded the PBMCs. In germline, CDR1 is KGHSH, CDR2 LQKENI. V shed 3 bases, J shed 4 bases, and the junction held 6 bases outside the gene matches. This CDR3 comprises 15 residues. This clonotype appeared many times.

Specimen: blood. This TCR came from a woman aged 50 to 65 with Graves' hyperthyroidism that later progressed to Graves' ophthalmopathy. J is TRBJ1-2 and V is TRBV18; 9 bases map to TRBD1. The CDR3 reads CASSPSDRGFYGYTF. CDR3 nucleotides: TGTGCCAGCTCACCGTCGGACAGGGGCTTCTATGGCTACACCTTC.